The T cell receptor beta chain described here comes from a study of blood T cell repertoires in COVID-19. Study-wide context: The cDNA or gDNA used as material had been derived from T cells, B-cell-depleted T cells, or PBMCs.

Data came from immunoSEQ multiplex PCR; TCRdb stores just in-frame clones and leaves some out. The sample has 35,000 to 45,000 clones, less than 85% seen once. The trim removed 6 bases at V and 4 bases at J, leaving 3 bases unmatched. The CDR3 totals 12 residues. Germline V gene data show CDR1 as MDHEN and CDR2 as SYDVKM. The material sequenced was peripheral blood. The TCR sequence derives from a man between 65 and 85 years old with acute or convalescent COVID-19. The chain employs TRBV28 and TRBJ2-7, with 7 bases identical to TRBD1. The CDR3, as DNA: TGTGCCAGCAGGGACAGGACGTACGAGCAGTACTTC. This encodes CASRDRTYEQYF.